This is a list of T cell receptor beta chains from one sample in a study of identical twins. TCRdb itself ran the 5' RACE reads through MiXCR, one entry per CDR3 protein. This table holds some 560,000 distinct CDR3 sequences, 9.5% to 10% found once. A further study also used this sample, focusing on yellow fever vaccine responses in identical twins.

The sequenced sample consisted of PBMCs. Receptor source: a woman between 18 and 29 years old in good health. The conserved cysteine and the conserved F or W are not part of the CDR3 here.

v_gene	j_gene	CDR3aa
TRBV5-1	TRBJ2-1	ASIQGDFYNEQF
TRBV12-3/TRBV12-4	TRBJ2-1	ASSLTPTGRQF
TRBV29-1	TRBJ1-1	SGGRTEAF
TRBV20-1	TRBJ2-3	SARDILGAASFEDTQY
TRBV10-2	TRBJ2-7	ASRGQGSYEQY
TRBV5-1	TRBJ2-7	ASSLGRRDNPYEQY
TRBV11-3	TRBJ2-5	ASSFGYGDQETQY
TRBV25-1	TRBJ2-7	ASSGTGPPLEQY
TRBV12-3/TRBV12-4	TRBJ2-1	ASSEAVTYNEQF
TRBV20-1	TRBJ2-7	SAVRGGRYTYEQY
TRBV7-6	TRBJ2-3	ASSTQVGTDTQY
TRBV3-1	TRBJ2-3	ASSQRAGGDTQY
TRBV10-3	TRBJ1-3	AISESIYSGNTIY
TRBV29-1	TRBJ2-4	SVVDKGLDIQY
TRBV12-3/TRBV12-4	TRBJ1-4	ASRPGGGGEKLF
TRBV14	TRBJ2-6	ASSQLQGSGANVLT
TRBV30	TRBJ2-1	AWSAGTLYEQF
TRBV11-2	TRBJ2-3	ASSSYEGPRELDTQY
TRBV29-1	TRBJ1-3	SVEDRGRISGNTIY
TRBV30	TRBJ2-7	AWSEGLAYEQY